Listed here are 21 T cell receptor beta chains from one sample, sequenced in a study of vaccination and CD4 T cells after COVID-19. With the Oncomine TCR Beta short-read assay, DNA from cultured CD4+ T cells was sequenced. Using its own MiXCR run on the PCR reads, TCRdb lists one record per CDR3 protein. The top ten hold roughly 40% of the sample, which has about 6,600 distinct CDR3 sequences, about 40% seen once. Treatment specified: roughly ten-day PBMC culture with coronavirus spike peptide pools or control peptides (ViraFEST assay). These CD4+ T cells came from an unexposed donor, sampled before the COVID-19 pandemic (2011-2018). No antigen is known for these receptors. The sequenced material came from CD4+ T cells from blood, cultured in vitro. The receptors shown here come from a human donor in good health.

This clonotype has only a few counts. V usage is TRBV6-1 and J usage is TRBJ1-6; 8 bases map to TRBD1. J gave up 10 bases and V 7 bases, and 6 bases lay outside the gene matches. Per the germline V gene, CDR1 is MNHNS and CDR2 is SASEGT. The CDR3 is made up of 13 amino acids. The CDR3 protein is CASMPTGDSPLHF. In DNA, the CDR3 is TGTGCCAGCATGCCGACAGGGGACTCACCCCTCCACTTT.

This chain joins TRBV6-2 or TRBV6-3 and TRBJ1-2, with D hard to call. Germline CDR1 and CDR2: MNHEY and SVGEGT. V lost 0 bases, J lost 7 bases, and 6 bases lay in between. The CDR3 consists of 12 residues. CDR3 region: CASSYSEVGYTF. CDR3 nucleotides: TGTGCCAGCAGTTACTCTGAGGTTGGCTACACCTTC.

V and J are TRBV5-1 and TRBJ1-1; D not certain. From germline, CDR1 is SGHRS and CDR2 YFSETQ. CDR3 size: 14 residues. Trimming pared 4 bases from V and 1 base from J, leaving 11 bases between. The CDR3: CASSDGRRNTEAFF. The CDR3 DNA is TGCGCCAGCAGCGACGGACGGCGGAACACTGAAGCTTTCTTT.

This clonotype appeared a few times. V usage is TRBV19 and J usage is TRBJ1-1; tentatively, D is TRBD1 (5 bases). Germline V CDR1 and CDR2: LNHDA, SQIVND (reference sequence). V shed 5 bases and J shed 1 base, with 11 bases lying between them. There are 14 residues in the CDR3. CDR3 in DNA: TGTGCCAGTAGTCCAACGGACAAGAACACTGAAGCTTTCTTT. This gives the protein CASSPTDKNTEAFF.

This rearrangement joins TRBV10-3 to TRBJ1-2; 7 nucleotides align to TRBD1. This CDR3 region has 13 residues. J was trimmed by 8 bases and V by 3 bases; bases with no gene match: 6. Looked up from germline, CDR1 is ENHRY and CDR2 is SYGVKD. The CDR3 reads CAISDRQGGGYTF. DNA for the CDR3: TGTGCCATCAGTGACAGACAGGGCGGCGGCTACACCTTC.

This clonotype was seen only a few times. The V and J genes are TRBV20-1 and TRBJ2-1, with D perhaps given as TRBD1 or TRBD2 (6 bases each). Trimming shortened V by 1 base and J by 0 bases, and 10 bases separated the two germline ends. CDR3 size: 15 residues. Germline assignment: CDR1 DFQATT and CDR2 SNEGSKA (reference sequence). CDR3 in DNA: TGCAGTGCTAGAGGTGGGGGGCACTCCTACAATGAGCAGTTCTTC. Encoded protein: CSARGGGHSYNEQFF.

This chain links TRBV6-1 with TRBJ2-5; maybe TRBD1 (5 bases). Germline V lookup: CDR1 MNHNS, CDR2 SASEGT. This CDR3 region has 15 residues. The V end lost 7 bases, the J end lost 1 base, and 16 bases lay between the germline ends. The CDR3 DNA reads TGTGCCAGCACAGGACAAACCGACTTCCAAGAGACCCAGTACTTC. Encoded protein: CASTGQTDFQETQYF.

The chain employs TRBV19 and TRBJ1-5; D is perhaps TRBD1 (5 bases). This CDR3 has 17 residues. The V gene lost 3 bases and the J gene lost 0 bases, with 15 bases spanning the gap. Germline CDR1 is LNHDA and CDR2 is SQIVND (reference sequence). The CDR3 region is CASSIQGSDYSNQPQHF. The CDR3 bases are TGTGCCAGTAGTATTCAGGGTTCCGATTATAGCAATCAGCCCCAGCATTTT.

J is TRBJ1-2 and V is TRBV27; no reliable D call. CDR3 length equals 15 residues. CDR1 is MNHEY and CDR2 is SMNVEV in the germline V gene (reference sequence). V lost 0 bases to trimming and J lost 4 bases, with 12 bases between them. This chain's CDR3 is CASSLSDGISYGYTF. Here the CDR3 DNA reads TGTGCCAGCAGTTTATCGGACGGGATCTCCTATGGCTACACCTTC.

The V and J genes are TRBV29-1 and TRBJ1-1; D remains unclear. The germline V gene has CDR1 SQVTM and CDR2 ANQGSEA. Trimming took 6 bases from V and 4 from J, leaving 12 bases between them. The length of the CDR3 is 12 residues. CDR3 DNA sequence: TGCAGCGTATACCCGTCAAGCACTGAAGCTTTCTTT. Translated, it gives CSVYPSSTEAFF.

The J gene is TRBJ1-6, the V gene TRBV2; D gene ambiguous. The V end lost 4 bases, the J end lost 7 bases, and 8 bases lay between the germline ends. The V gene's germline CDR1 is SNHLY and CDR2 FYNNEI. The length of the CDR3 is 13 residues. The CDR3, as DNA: TGTGCCAGCAGTGCGGAAGTCAATTCACCCCTCCACTTT. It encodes CASSAEVNSPLHF.

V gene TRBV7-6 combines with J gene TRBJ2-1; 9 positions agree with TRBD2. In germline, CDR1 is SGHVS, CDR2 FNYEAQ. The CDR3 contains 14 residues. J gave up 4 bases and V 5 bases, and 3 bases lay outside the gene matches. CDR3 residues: CASSAGGHYNEQFF. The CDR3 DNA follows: TGTGCCAGCAGCGCGGGAGGGCATTACAATGAGCAGTTCTTC.

CDR3 nucleotide sequence: TGTGCCAGCAGTGAATTTCCCGGGACTAAGCCCCAGTACTTC. The encoded protein is CASSEFPGTKPQYF. The chain links TRBV2 to TRBJ2-5, with TRBD2 matching 7 bases. CDR3 length: 14 amino acids. V gave up 2 bases and J gave up 9 bases; unmatched junction bases: 9. CDR1 is SNHLY, CDR2 FYNNEI, per germline.

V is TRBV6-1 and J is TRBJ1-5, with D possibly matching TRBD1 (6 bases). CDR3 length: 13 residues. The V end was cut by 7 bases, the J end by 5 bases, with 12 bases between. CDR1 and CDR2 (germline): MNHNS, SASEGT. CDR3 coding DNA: TGTGCCAGCAAAGAACAGGGACATCAGCCCCAGCATTTT. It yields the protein CASKEQGHQPQHF.

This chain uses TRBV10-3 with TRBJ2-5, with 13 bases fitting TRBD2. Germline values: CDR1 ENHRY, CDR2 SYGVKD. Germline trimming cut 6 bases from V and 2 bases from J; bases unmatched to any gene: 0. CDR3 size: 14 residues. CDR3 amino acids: CAIRTSGGQETQYF. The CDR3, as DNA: TGTGCCATCAGGACTAGCGGGGGGCAAGAGACCCAGTACTTC.

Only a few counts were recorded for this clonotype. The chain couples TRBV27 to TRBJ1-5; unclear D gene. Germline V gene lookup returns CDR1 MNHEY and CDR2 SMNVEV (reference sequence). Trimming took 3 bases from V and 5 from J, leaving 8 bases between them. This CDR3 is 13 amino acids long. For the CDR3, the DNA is TGTGCCAGCAGTTTCGGCGAGGATCAGCCCCAGCATTTT. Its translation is CASSFGEDQPQHF.

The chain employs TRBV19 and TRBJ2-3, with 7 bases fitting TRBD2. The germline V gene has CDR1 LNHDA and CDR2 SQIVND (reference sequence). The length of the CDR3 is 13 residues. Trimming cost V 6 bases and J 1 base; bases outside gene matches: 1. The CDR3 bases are TGTGCCAGTAGGGGGGGGGGCACAGATACGCAGTATTTT. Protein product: CASRGGGTDTQYF.

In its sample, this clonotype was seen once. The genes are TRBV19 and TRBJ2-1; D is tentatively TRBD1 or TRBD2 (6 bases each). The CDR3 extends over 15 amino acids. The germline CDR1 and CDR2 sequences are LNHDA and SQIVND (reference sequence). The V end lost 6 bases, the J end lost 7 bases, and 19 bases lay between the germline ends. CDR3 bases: TGTGCCAGTAGCCAGTCAGGGGCGGGAAGGAATGAGCAGTTCTTC. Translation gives CASSQSGAGRNEQFF. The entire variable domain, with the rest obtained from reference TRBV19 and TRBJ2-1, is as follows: DGGITQSPKYLFRKEGQNVTLSCEQNLNHDAMYWYRQDPGQGLRLIYYSQIVNDFQKGDIAEGYSVSREKKESFPLTVTSAQKNPTAFYLCASSQSGAGRNEQFFGPGTRLTVL.

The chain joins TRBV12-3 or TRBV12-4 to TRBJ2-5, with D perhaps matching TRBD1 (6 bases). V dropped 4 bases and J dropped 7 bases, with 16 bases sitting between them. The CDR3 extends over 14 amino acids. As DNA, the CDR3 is TGTGCCAGCAGTTGGCAGGGGTCTTTGGGGACCCAGTACTTC. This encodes CASSWQGSLGTQYF.

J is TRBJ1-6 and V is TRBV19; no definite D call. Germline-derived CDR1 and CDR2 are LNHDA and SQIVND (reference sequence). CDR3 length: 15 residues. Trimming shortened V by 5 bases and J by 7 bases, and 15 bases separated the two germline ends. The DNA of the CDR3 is TGTGCCAGTAGTGGGCCTCCCGAGTGGAATTCACCCCTCCACTTT. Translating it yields CASSGPPEWNSPLHF. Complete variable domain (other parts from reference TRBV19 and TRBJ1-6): DGGITQSPKYLFRKEGQNVTLSCEQNLNHDAMYWYRQDPGQGLRLIYYSQIVNDFQKGDIAEGYSVSREKKESFPLTVTSAQKNPTAFYLCASSGPPEWNSPLHFGNGTRLTVT.

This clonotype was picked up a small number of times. The CDR3 DNA sequence: TGCAGTGCTAGCGCGCAGGCAGGTGATGGCTACACCTTC. Translated, it gives CSASAQAGDGYTF. The rearrangement uses TRBV20-1 and TRBJ1-2, with D hard to call. Trimming left V 3 bases short and J 6 bases short, with 14 bases between. The CDR3 has 13 amino acids. From germline, CDR1 is DFQATT and CDR2 SNEGSKA (reference sequence).